This T cell receptor (beta chain) stems from a study of T cells in Graves' hyperthyroidism and ophthalmopathy. Researchers amplified the TCR beta CDR3 regions from RNA transcripts. Carried out on the TCR CDR3, a first-round RT-PCR used the HTBI primer set. MiXCR was run by TCRdb on the multiplex PCR reads, yielding one entry per CDR3 protein. The sample includes around 300,000 distinct CDR3 sequences, roughly 13% seen only once; the top ten take almost 8%. This CDR3 is built from 15 residues. The V gene end was trimmed by 4 bases and the J gene end by 1 base; junction bases not matched to a gene: 5. CDR1 and CDR2 (germline): MGHDK, SYGVNS. This clonotype was seen repeatedly, ten times or more.

Source material: blood. This rearrangement joins TRBV25-1 to TRBJ1-2; 8 nucleotides agree with TRBD1. This clonotype was obtained from a woman younger than 45 with Graves' hyperthyroidism that later progressed to Graves' ophthalmopathy. This chain's CDR3 is CASSGGQGLNYGYTF. The CDR3 DNA follows: TGTGCCAGCAGTGGTGGACAGGGACTTAACTATGGCTACACCTTC.